Sequencing of this TCR beta chain was carried out in a study of PD-1 blockade in classical Hodgkin lymphoma. Measured with immunoSEQ multiplex PCR; TCRdb has only the in-frame clones, and not every one. This sample carries around 150,000 clones, 78% of them seen once, and the ten largest clones take 9.2%. CDR1 and CDR2 from the germline V gene are LGHNA and YSLEER. The ends were cut back, 4 bases at V and 3 bases at J, with 8 bases in the middle. The CDR3 has 13 amino acids. All patients relapsed after autologous stem cell transplantation, and brentuximab vedotin exposure varied. This clone was seen a single time.

This sequence joins TRBV4-3 and TRBJ2-3; weak D call: TRBD2 (5 bases). The receptor was isolated from a human donor with classical Hodgkin lymphoma. Material: peripheral blood mononuclear cells (PBMCs), obtained before the second cycle of nivolumab. The CDR3 DNA sequence: TGCGCCAGCAGCCCCACTAGGACAGATACGCAGTATTTT. Protein: CASSPTRTDTQYF.